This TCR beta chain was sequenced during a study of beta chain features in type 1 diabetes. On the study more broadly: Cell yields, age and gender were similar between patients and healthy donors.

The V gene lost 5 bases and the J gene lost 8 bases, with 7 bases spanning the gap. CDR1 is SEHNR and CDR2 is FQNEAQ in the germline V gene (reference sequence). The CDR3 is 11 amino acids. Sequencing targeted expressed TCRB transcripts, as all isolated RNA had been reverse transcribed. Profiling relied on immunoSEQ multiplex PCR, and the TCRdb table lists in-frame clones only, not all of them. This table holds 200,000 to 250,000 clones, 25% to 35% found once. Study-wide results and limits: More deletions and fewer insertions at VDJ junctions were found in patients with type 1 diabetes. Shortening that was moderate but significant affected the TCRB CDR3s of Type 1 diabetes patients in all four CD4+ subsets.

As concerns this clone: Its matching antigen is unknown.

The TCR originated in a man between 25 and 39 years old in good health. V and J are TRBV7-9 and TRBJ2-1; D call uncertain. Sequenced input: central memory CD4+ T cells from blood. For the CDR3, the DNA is TGTGCCAGCAGCCCCTCGGATGAGCAGTTCTTC. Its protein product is CASSPSDEQFF. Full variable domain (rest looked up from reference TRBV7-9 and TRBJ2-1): DTGVSQNPRHKITKRGQNVTFRCDPISEHNRLYWYRQTLGQGPEFLTYFQNEAQLEKSRLLSDRFSAERPKGSFSTLEIQRTEQGDSAMYLCASSPSDEQFFGPGTRLTVL.